This T cell receptor beta chain was sequenced during a study of cytomegalovirus exposure and HLA in healthy donors. Per germline, CDR1 SGHTA and CDR2 FQGNSA. The V segment lost 2 bases and the J segment 3 bases; nucleotides outside the gene matches: 3. This CDR3 is 14 amino acids long. This clone was seen only a few times. PCR was performed using 60 Vbeta and 13 Jbeta primers. Method: immunoSEQ multiplex PCR; TCRdb's copy keeps in-frame clones and lacks some. The repertoire consists of roughly 120,000 clones, with less than 75% occurring once and the leading ten covering approximately 2.1%. The sample consisted of PBMCs. This clonotype originated in a woman aged 40 to 49 in good health and CMV-seropositive. This chain links TRBV7-2 with TRBJ2-7; 8 nucleotides line up with TRBD1. For the CDR3, the DNA is TGTGCCAGCAGCTTACAGGGGGCGGTCTACGAGCAGTACTTC. Translating it yields CASSLQGAVYEQYF.